This T cell receptor beta chain was sequenced for a study of human T cells and chemical hapten exposure. Stated time point: pre-sensitization, week 0. The treatment denotes: therapeutic diphenylcyclopropenone sensitization with weekly scalp DPC. TCRdb itself ran the RACE reads through MiXCR, one entry per CDR3 protein. Of roughly 380,000 distinct CDR3 sequences listed, around 5.5% were seen once; the top ten hold around 2.6%. This clonotype was seen more than once but under ten times. Its antigen remains unidentified. Per the germline V gene, CDR1 is PRHDT and CDR2 is FYEKMQ (reference sequence). V lost 4 bases, J lost 3 bases, and 6 bases stayed unmatched. The CDR3 loop spans 15 amino acids. Study-level results: DPC sensitization produced no change in TCRs with frequency above 1 in 1000. Significantly greater numbers of large CDR3 similarity clusters came from expanded TCRs than from controls.

This clonotype originated in a woman aged 45-59 years with alopecia areata. Some clones in this sample may be carry-over from other donors' samples. The chain uses TRBV13 and TRBJ1-2; 9 bases are a match to TRBD1. The source material was whole blood, sampled in connection with sensitization to the hapten diphenylcyclopropenone (DPC). CDR3 in amino acids: CASSSRDRADYGYTF. The CDR3 bases are TGTGCCAGCAGCTCCCGGGACAGGGCCGACTATGGCTACACCTTC.